This TCR beta chain stems from a study of CD8 T cells in Susac syndrome. Looked up from germline, CDR1 is SGHDT and CDR2 is YYEEEE. The length of the CDR3 is 13 residues. Trimming removed 0 bases from V and 6 bases from J, with 6 bases in between. Random hexamers were used to reverse transcribe the RNA input (roughly 0.5 to 1 ug). From the immunoSEQ multiplex PCR reads, TCRdb called clonotypes with MiXCR, one entry per CDR3 protein. The sample includes 110,000 or so distinct CDR3 sequences, 94% of them seen just once. This chain joins TRBV5-6 and TRBJ1-4; D not certain. The TCR sequence derives from a human donor in good health. Sequenced: CD4+ T cells from PBMCs. CDR3 sequence (DNA): TGTGCCAGCAGCTTGGGGACCGATGAAAAACTGTTTTTT. Its protein product is CASSLGTDEKLFF.